The 32 T cell receptor beta chains in this list originate from one sample, sequenced in a study of CD8 T cells in Susac syndrome (dated by TCRdb to about 2019). Receptor libraries were prepared by the immunoSEQ multiplex PCR assay. RNA was extracted using the RNeasy kit, and about 0.45 to 1 microgram was reverse transcribed with random hexamers. The public reads were run again by TCRdb, first through fastp at Q25 and then through MiXCR, and only productive beta chains were kept. Here each entry gathers all rows of one CDR3 protein and keeps the most common genes and DNA. The sample table contains about 430,000 distinct CDR3 sequences; only one count was recorded for approximately 85% of them. The ten largest clones add up to under 0.15% of the sample. Input material: CD8+ T cells from PBMCs. These receptors all come from a human donor with multiple sclerosis.

V and J are TRBV5-1 and TRBJ2-7; D gene unclear. The germline CDR1 and CDR2 sequences are SGHRS and YFSETQ. This CDR3 has 15 residues. The V end was cut by 0 bases, the J end by 3 bases, with 13 bases between. The CDR3 nucleotides read TGCGCCAGCAGCTTGGCCCCCGCAGGTAACTACGAGCAGTACTTC. Translation gives CASSLAPAGNYEQYF.

The chain employs TRBV20-1 and TRBJ1-6; the D gene is possibly TRBD1 (5 bases). Germline loops: CDR1 DFQATT, CDR2 SNEGSKA (reference sequence). V shed 3 bases and J shed 6 bases, with 12 bases lying between them. The CDR3 loop spans 14 amino acids. CDR3: CSASRGDPNSPLHF. The CDR3 DNA reads as TGCAGTGCTAGTAGGGGTGATCCTAATTCACCCCTCCACTTT.

In this sample, this clonotype turned up once. This chain joins TRBV5-1 and TRBJ2-1; 7 nucleotides match TRBD2. This CDR3 region has 16 residues. Germline V gene data show CDR1 as SGHRS and CDR2 as YFSETQ. Trimming took 0 bases from V and 0 from J; bases not matched to a gene: 3. The CDR3 region is CASSLASGSSYNEQFF. The CDR3 bases are TGCGCCAGCAGCTTGGCTAGCGGAAGCTCCTACAATGAGCAGTTCTTC. The entire variable domain, with the rest obtained from reference TRBV5-1 and TRBJ2-1, is as follows: KAGVTQTPRYLIKTRGQQVTLSCSPISGHRSVSWYQQTPGQGLQFLFEYFSETQRNKGNFPGRFSGRQFSNSRSEMNVSTLELGDSALYLCASSLASGSSYNEQFFGPGTRLTVL.

The chain has TRBV19 and TRBJ1-5; D call uncertain. CDR1 and CDR2 (germline): LNHDA, SQIVND (reference sequence). V was cut by 3 bases and J by 3 bases, with 9 bases left in between. The CDR3 has 14 amino acids. The CDR3 is CASSILDANQPQHF. The CDR3, as DNA: TGTGCCAGTAGTATTCTGGACGCCAATCAGCCCCAGCATTTT.

This clonotype was detected only once. The rearrangement uses TRBV7-6 and TRBJ2-5; a possible D gene is TRBD1 (6 bases). V was cut by 1 base and J by 2 bases, with 8 bases left in between. The CDR3 covers 14 residues. CDR1 and CDR2 from the germline V gene are SGHVS and FNYEAQ. The CDR3: CASSLGGQQETQYF. CDR3 nucleotides: TGTGCCAGCAGCTTAGGAGGACAGCAAGAGACCCAGTACTTC.

This chain links TRBV29-1 with TRBJ2-7, with no clear D. The V gene lost 3 bases and the J gene lost 0 bases, with 9 bases spanning the gap. The length of the CDR3 is 13 residues. Looked up from germline, CDR1 is SQVTM and CDR2 is ANQGSEA. The CDR3 DNA reads as TGCAGCGTTGAGTTTTCTCACTCCTACGAGCAGTACTTC. Protein: CSVEFSHSYEQYF.

This chain connects TRBV6-5 to TRBJ2-2, with D uncertain. The CDR3 has 13 residues. V lost 5 bases, J lost 1 base, and 5 bases lay in between. Germline CDR1 MNHEY, CDR2 SVGAGI. This CDR3 reads CASSPKNTGELFF. The DNA for the CDR3 is TGTGCCAGCAGTCCCAAGAACACCGGGGAGCTGTTTTTT.

The chain joins TRBV15 to TRBJ1-2; 12 nucleotides align to TRBD1. J gave up 8 bases and V 6 bases, and 16 bases lay outside the gene matches. Per germline, CDR1 LNHNV and CDR2 YYDKDF (reference sequence). This CDR3 is 17 amino acids long. CDR3 sequence (DNA): TGTGCCACCAGTCCGATGGGACAGGGGGCACTAGGGACCGGCTACACCTTC. Its translation is CATSPMGQGALGTGYTF. Supplemented by reference TRBV15 and TRBJ1-2, the full variable domain reads DAMVIQNPRYQVTQFGKPVTLSCSQTLNHNVMYWYQQKSSQAPKLLFHYYDKDFNNEADTPDNFQSRRPNTSFCFLDIRSPGLGDTAMYLCATSPMGQGALGTGYTFGSGTRLTVV.

The J gene is TRBJ2-7, the V gene TRBV27, with unresolved D. V was shortened by 5 bases and J by 0 bases, with 11 bases between the two germline ends. Germline V gene lookup returns CDR1 MNHEY and CDR2 SMNVEV (reference sequence). The CDR3 runs 14 residues. This CDR3 is CASSPFRFSYEQYF. The CDR3 DNA reads as TGTGCCAGCAGTCCCTTCCGATTCTCCTACGAGCAGTACTTC.

The chain joins TRBV19 to TRBJ2-4; 10 bases map to TRBD1. Trimming removed 4 bases from V and 0 bases from J; junction bases left unmatched: 12. The CDR3 extends over 19 amino acids. The germline CDR1 and CDR2 sequences are LNHDA and SQIVND (reference sequence). In DNA form, the CDR3 reads TGTGCCAGTAGTACCCCCCGGACAGGGGGTAACCTAGCCAAAAACATTCAGTACTTC. Protein: CASSTPRTGGNLAKNIQYF.

This sequence joins TRBV5-1 and TRBJ2-7; 7 bases fit TRBD2. CDR3 size: 16 residues. Per the germline V gene, CDR1 is SGHRS and CDR2 is YFSETQ. V lost 4 bases, J lost 6 bases, and 16 bases stayed unmatched. CDR3 nucleotide sequence: TGCGCCAGCAGCCCCTTGGGAGGGAGTAACTGGATCGAGCAGTACTTC. The encoded protein is CASSPLGGSNWIEQYF.

The rearrangement uses TRBV2 and TRBJ2-7; the D gene is possibly TRBD2 (6 bases). This CDR3 spans 13 amino acids. CDR1 and CDR2 (germline): SNHLY, FYNNEI. V was cut by 7 bases and J by 0 bases, with 10 bases left in between. This chain's CDR3 is CASTGTPSYEQYF. DNA of the CDR3: TGTGCCAGCACCGGGACTCCCTCCTACGAGCAGTACTTC.

The chain employs TRBV6-2 or TRBV6-3 and TRBJ1-2, with TRBD1 identical over 9 bases. Germline CDR1 is MNHEY and CDR2 is SVGEGT. Germline trimming cut 4 bases from V and 2 bases from J; bases unmatched to any gene: 14. The CDR3 runs 18 residues. The DNA of the CDR3 is TGTGCCAGCAGTTCCCTCTCCCGGGACAGGGTGGAAAACTATGGCTACACCTTC. Protein sequence: CASSSLSRDRVENYGYTF.

This clonotype was detected a few times. The chain carries TRBV6-2 or TRBV6-3 and TRBJ2-7, with 7 positions matching TRBD1. The CDR3 extends over 17 amino acids. The V gene end was trimmed by 2 bases and the J gene end by 5 bases; junction bases not matched to a gene: 15. Per the germline V gene, CDR1 is MNHEY and CDR2 is SVGEGT. CDR3 region: CASSYDGSGGSYDEQYF. The CDR3, as DNA: TGTGCCAGCAGTTACGATGGGTCAGGGGGATCTTATGACGAGCAGTACTTC.

This sequence joins TRBV5-1 and TRBJ2-5, with D possibly being TRBD1 or TRBD2 (5 bases each). Germline V gene lookup returns CDR1 SGHRS and CDR2 YFSETQ. The CDR3 runs 15 residues. V was pared by 3 bases and J by 0 bases, with 12 bases between. CDR3 bases: TGCGCCAGCAGCTACCTGGGGACCAACCAAGAGACCCAGTACTTC. Protein product: CASSYLGTNQETQYF.

CDR3 sequence (DNA): TGTGCCAGCAGCCAAGATCCAGCGATTGTGTCGGGTTGGGAGACCCAGTACTTC. It is translated as CASSQDPAIVSGWETQYF. The chain carries TRBV4-2 and TRBJ2-5; D ambiguous. V was clipped by 0 bases and J by 5 bases, with 22 bases between them. There are 18 residues in the CDR3. Germline V lookup: CDR1 LGHNA, CDR2 YNFKEQ.

This chain connects TRBV4-1 to TRBJ1-2; D is unclear. The V gene lost 1 base and the J gene lost 2 bases, with 14 bases spanning the gap. Germline V gene data show CDR1 as MGHRA and CDR2 as YSYEKL. There are 16 residues in the CDR3. This chain's CDR3 is CASSQATTERNYGYTF. The CDR3 nucleotides are TGCGCCAGCAGCCAAGCTACGACGGAGAGGAACTATGGCTACACCTTC.

The chain uses TRBV20-1 and TRBJ1-5; the D is unclear. Germline V CDR1 and CDR2: DFQATT, SNEGSKA (reference sequence). V lost 6 bases and J lost 7, with 13 bases in between. This CDR3 has 12 residues. The CDR3 region is CSAASGVQPQHF. The CDR3 DNA is TGCAGTGCGGCGAGCGGGGTCCAGCCCCAGCATTTT.

The chain links TRBV5-6 to TRBJ2-3; TRBD1 or TRBD2 may be the D gene (5 bases each). CDR1 and CDR2 (germline): SGHDT, YYEEEE. Between the trimmed V and J ends, which lost 1 base and 2 bases, there was a span of 14 bases. The CDR3 has 16 amino acids. CDR3 in DNA: TGTGCCAGCAGCTTGAGCGGTTTGGGGCTCACAGATACGCAGTATTTT. Translating gives CASSLSGLGLTDTQYF.

This clonotype was detected once. The V call is TRBV10-1, the J call TRBJ1-5; D remains ambiguous. Trimming shortened V by 0 bases and J by 1 base, and 1 base separated the two germline ends. From germline, CDR1 is WNHNN and CDR2 SYGVQD (reference sequence). The CDR3 runs to 13 residues. CDR3 protein: CASSESSNQPQHF. In DNA, the CDR3 is TGCGCCAGCAGTGAGTCGAGCAATCAGCCCCAGCATTTT.

The rearrangement uses TRBV9 and TRBJ2-3; a weak D match, TRBD2 (5 bases). Trimming shortened V by 2 bases and J by 2 bases, and 9 bases separated the two germline ends. The germline CDR1 and CDR2 sequences are SGDLS and YYNGEE. The CDR3 loop spans 14 amino acids. The CDR3 loop is CASSVRGSTDTQYF. The CDR3 coding sequence is TGTGCCAGCAGCGTTCGGGGATCCACAGATACGCAGTATTTT.

CDR3 in DNA: TGTGCCAGCAGCCCGAGAGCAGGGGGTTCCTACAATGAGCAGTTCTTC. Encoded protein: CASSPRAGGSYNEQFF. The chain couples TRBV7-9 to TRBJ2-1, with 7 positions matching TRBD1. The CDR3 runs 16 residues. The V gene's germline CDR1 is SEHNR and CDR2 FQNEAQ (reference sequence). Losses at the gene ends were 5 bases for V and 1 base for J; bases not matched to a gene: 8.

A word on this clonotype: At one end the junction does not follow the germline gene, possibly because of a read error. This chain connects TRBV11-2 to TRBJ2-5, with D tentatively TRBD1 (5 bases). CDR3 length: 15 residues. Germline V gene sequence: CDR1 SGHAT, CDR2 FQNNGV. The CDR3 DNA sequence: TGTGCCAGCAGCTTCGTCTCTGACAGCCAAGAGCCCCAGTACTTC. It specifies CASSFVSDSQEPQYF.

The J gene is TRBJ2-1, the V gene TRBV28; D may be TRBD2 (6 bases). Germline CDR1 reads MDHEN; CDR2 reads SYDVKM. V was pared by 7 bases and J by 4 bases, with 14 bases between. This CDR3 has 14 residues. CDR3 region: CASMGGTGYNEQFF. The DNA for the CDR3 is TGTGCCAGCATGGGCGGGACCGGGTACAATGAGCAGTTCTTC.

The V gene is TRBV11-1, the J gene TRBJ2-7, with D uncertain. This CDR3 has 13 amino acids. CDR1 is SGHAT and CDR2 is FQDESV in the germline V gene (reference sequence). Trimming took 5 bases from V and 3 from J, leaving 11 bases between them. Here the CDR3 DNA reads TGTGCCAGCAGCGATTCTGCGGACTACGAGCAGTACTTC. Translation: CASSDSADYEQYF.

This clonotype was found a few times. The rearrangement links TRBV13 to TRBJ1-1; D is uncertain. The CDR3 has 13 residues. V was clipped by 5 bases and J by 1 base, with 8 bases between them. CDR1 is PRHDT, CDR2 FYEKMQ, per germline (reference sequence). The CDR3 protein is CASSQEANTEAFF. CDR3 nucleotides: TGTGCCAGCAGCCAAGAGGCGAACACTGAAGCTTTCTTT.

The CDR3: CASSLLIHEQYF. As DNA, the CDR3 is TGTGCCAGCAGCCTCCTAATCCACGAGCAGTACTTC. The J gene is TRBJ2-7, the V gene TRBV7-8; D not certain. From germline, CDR1 is SGHVS and CDR2 FQNEAQ. CDR3 length: 12 residues. V was trimmed by 5 bases and J by 5 bases, leaving 10 bases between them.

In this sample, this clonotype turned up a few times. The rearrangement joins TRBV3-1 to TRBJ1-1; D gene ambiguous. There are 13 residues in the CDR3. Germline V gene sequence: CDR1 LGHDT, CDR2 YNNKEL (reference sequence). The ends were cut back, 0 bases at V and 4 bases at J, with 6 bases in the middle. CDR3 nucleotides: TGTGCCAGCAGCCAAGATGGTAGCACTGAAGCTTTCTTT. This gives the protein CASSQDGSTEAFF. Supplemented by reference TRBV3-1 and TRBJ1-1, the full variable domain reads DTAVSQTPKYLVTQMGNDKSIKCEQNLGHDTMYWYKQDSKKFLKIMFSYNNKELIINETVPNRFSPKSPDKAHLNLHINSLELGDSAVYFCASSQDGSTEAFFGQGTRLTVV.

This clonotype has just a few counts. This chain connects TRBV19 to TRBJ2-7; the D is unclear. Germline values: CDR1 LNHDA, CDR2 SQIVND (reference sequence). The ends were cut back, 4 bases at V and 3 bases at J, with 13 bases in the middle. This CDR3 comprises 14 residues. CDR3 sequence reads: CASSTGTAGYEQYF. Here the CDR3 DNA reads TGTGCCAGTAGTACCGGTACCGCCGGCTACGAGCAGTACTTC.

This clonotype was observed a handful of times. The chain combines TRBV28 with TRBJ2-2; the match to TRBD2 covers 11 bases. This CDR3 has 15 amino acids. In germline, CDR1 is MDHEN, CDR2 SYDVKM. V was pared by 3 bases and J by 4 bases, with 1 base of the junction left unmatched. The CDR3 loop reads CASSFLAGGTGELFF. The CDR3 DNA follows: TGTGCCAGCAGTTTCCTAGCGGGAGGCACCGGGGAGCTGTTTTTT.

V gene TRBV2 combines with J gene TRBJ2-7, with TRBD1 matching over 8 bases. This CDR3 comprises 16 residues. The V gene end was trimmed by 3 bases and the J gene end by 0 bases; junction bases not matched to a gene: 7. Looked up from germline, CDR1 is SNHLY and CDR2 is FYNNEI. DNA for the CDR3: TGTGCCAGCAGTGAGTCTACAGGGGGGTTCTCCTACGAGCAGTACTTC. This gives the protein CASSESTGGFSYEQYF.

The V call is TRBV20-1, the J call TRBJ2-1, with 8 bases that match TRBD2. CDR3 length: 15 residues. V lost 2 bases, J lost 0 bases, and 3 bases stayed unmatched. From germline, CDR1 is DFQATT and CDR2 SNEGSKA (reference sequence). CDR3 in amino acids: CSARQRESSYNEQFF. CDR3 coding DNA: TGCAGTGCTAGACAGCGGGAGAGCTCCTACAATGAGCAGTTCTTC.